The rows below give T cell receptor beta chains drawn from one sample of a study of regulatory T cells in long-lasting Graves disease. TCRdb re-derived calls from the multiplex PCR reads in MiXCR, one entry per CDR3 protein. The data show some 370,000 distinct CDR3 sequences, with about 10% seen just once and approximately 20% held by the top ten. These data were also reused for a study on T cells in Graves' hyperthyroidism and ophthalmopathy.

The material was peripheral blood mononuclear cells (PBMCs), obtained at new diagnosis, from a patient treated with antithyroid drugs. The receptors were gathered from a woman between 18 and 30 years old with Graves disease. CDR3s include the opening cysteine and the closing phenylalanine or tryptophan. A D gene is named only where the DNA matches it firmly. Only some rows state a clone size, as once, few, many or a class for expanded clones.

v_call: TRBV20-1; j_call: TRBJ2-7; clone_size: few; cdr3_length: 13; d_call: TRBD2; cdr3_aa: CSASLAGAGEQYF; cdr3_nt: TGCAGTGCTAGCCTAGCGGGAGCAGGTGAGCAGTACTTC
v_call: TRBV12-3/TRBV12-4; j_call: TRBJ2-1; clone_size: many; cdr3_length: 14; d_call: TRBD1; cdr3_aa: CASTLDRVRNEQFF; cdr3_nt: TGTGCCAGCACCCTGGACAGGGTGCGAAATGAGCAGTTCTTC
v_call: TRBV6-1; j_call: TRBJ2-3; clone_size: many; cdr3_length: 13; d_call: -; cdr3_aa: CASSGGRTDTQYF; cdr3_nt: TGTGCCAGCAGTGGAGGGAGGACAGATACGCAGTATTTT
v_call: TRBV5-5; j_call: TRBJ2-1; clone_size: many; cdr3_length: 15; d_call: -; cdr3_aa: CASSFTPWGYNEQFF; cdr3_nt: TGTGCCAGCAGCTTTACGCCTTGGGGCTACAATGAGCAGTTCTTC
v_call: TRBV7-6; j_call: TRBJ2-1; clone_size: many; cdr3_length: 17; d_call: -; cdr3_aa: CASSAGPGGQAYNEQFF; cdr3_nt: TGTGCCAGCAGCGCGGGACCGGGGGGACAAGCTTACAATGAGCAGTTCTTC
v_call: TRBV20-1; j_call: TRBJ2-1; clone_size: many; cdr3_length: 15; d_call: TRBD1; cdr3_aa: CSAQKFAGGRNEQFF; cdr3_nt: TGCAGTGCTCAGAAGTTCGCAGGGGGCCGCAATGAGCAGTTCTTC
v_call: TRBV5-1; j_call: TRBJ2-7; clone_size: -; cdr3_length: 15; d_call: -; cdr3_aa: CASSGGEYNRYEQYF; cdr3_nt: TGCGCCAGCAGCGGAGGAGAATATAACCGCTACGAGCAGTACTTC
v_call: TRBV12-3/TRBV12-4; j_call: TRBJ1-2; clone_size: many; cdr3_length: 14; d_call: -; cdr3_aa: CASSFGGSNYGYTF; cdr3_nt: TGTGCCAGCAGTTTCGGAGGCAGCAACTATGGCTACACCTTC
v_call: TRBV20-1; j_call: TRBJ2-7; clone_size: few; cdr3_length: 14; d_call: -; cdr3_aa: CSARDTNPPYEQYF; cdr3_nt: TGCAGTGCTAGAGATACGAACCCTCCCTACGAGCAGTACTTC
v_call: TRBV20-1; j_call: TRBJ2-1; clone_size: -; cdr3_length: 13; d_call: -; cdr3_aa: CSASRFQGNEQFF; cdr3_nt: TGCAGTGCTAGTCGCTTCCAGGGCAATGAGCAGTTCTTC
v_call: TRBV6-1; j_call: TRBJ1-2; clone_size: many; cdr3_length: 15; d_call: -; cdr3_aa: CASSPLAGPHYGYTF; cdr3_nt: TGTGCCAGCAGCCCCTTGGCAGGGCCTCACTATGGCTACACCTTC
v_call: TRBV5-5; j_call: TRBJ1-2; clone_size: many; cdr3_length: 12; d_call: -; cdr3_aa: CASSVQGYGYTF; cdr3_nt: TGTGCCAGCAGCGTTCAGGGGTATGGCTACACCTTC
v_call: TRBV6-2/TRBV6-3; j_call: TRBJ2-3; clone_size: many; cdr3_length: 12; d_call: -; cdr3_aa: CASSYTFPTQYF; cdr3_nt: TGTGCCAGCAGTTACACCTTCCCTACGCAGTATTTT
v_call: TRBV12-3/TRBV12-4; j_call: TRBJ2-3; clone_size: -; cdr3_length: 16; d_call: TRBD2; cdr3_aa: CASSRRRAGGADTQYF; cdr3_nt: TGTGCCAGCAGCCGTCGTCGGGCGGGGGGCGCAGATACGCAGTATTTT
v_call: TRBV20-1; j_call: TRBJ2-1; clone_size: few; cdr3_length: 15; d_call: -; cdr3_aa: CSARDSQGSYNEQFF; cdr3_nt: TGCAGTGCTAGAGATTCCCAGGGGTCCTACAATGAGCAGTTCTTC
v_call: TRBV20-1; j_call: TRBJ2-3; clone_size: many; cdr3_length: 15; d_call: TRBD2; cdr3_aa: CSARSLAGATDTQYF; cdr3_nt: TGCAGTGCTCGATCTCTAGCGGGCGCCACAGATACGCAGTATTTT